The TCR beta chain described here comes from a study of CD8 T cells in Susac syndrome. Reverse transcription of roughly 0.45 to 1 ug RNA was performed with random hexamers. The method of amplification for TCR beta CDR3 was immunoSEQ multiplex PCR, covering 54 Vbeta and 13 Jbeta. One entry per CDR3 protein results from TCRdb running MiXCR on the immunoSEQ multiplex PCR reads. The profile shows around 140,000 distinct CDR3 sequences, approximately 95% of them singletons. The length of the CDR3 is 18 residues. The V segment lost 4 bases and the J segment 0 bases; nucleotides outside the gene matches: 6. Germline CDR1 reads LGHDT; CDR2 reads YNNKEL (reference sequence).

This sequence originates from a human donor with Susac syndrome. The sample was CD4+ T cells from PBMCs. J is TRBJ2-6 and V is TRBV3-1; 10 bases are a match to TRBD2. The chain's CDR3 is CASSLAGGIRSGANVLTF. CDR3 sequence (DNA): TGTGCCAGCAGCCTAGCGGGAGGTATACGCTCTGGGGCCAACGTCCTGACTTTC.